The following is a T cell receptor (beta chain) sequence with its context. These data come from a study of blood T cell repertoires in COVID-19. Overall study: Some COVID-19 samples were acute and others convalescent; all came from the United States, Italy and Spain. T cells, B-cell-depleted T cells, or PBMCs supplied cDNA or gDNA.

Germline V gene data show CDR1 as SGHNT and CDR2 as YYREEE (reference sequence). CDR3 length: 14 residues. V was shortened by 3 bases and J by 9 bases, with 13 bases between the two germline ends. Participants came from under 30 US areas, aged about 18 to 90 years. Authors' methods: Estimation of nucleated cell counts was performed using reference gene primer amplification. Profiled with immunoSEQ multiplex PCR; TCRdb holds only in-frame clones, not every one. The DNA was the basis for D and trimming; V, J and clone size are from that table. In the table there are some 200,000 clones, 80% to 90% of which are singletons.

V and J are TRBV5-4 and TRBJ1-6; D gene uncertain. The TCR sequence derives from a middle-aged woman with acute COVID-19. Source material: PBMCs or T cells enriched from blood (not recorded which). Here the CDR3 reads CASSSSNGVSPLHF. CDR3 nucleotide sequence: TGTGCCAGCAGCTCGAGTAACGGGGTTTCACCCCTCCACTTT.